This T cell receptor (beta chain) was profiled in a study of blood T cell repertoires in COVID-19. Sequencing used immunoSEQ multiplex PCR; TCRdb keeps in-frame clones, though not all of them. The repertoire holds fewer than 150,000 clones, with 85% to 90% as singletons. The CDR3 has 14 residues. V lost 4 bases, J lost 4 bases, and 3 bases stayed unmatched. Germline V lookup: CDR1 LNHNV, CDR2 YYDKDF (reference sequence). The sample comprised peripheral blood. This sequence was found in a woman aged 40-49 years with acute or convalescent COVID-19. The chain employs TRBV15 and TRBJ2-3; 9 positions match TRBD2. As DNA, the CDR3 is TGTGCCACCAGCAAGGGACTAGCCCCAGATACGCAGTATTTT. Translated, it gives CATSKGLAPDTQYF.